This is a list of T cell receptor beta chains from one sample in a study of T cell repertoires in cytomegalovirus infection. TCRdb recomputed calls from the reads with MiXCR, one row per CDR3 protein. This sample has 450,000 to 600,000 distinct CDR3 sequences, with approximately 11% found just once. Sequenced material: PBMCs. These receptors were collected from a human donor in good health (CMV status not recorded). Some clones in this sample may be carry-over from other donors' samples. Both conserved end residues are part of each CDR3. The D gene is left open where the match is weak. Clone size, where shown, is once, few, many, or a class for clones that have expanded.

>TRBJ2-1|few|.|TRBV9
CASSLRDSLLSSYNEQFF
TGTGCCAGCAGCCTCCGGGACTCCCTCTTAAGCTCCTACAATGAGCAGTTCTTC
>TRBJ1-5|many|.|TRBV5-6
CASSLGAGGGNQPQHF
TGTGCCAGCAGCTTGGGGGCCGGGGGCGGCAATCAGCCCCAGCATTTT
>TRBJ1-5|many|.|TRBV12-3/TRBV12-4
CASSSDRRNQPQHF
TGTGCCAGCAGCTCCGACAGGCGCAATCAGCCCCAGCATTTT
>TRBJ1-2|.|TRBD1|TRBV29-1
CSIRTGGSYGYTF
TGCAGCATAAGGACAGGGGGGAGCTATGGCTACACCTTC
>TRBJ1-1|few|.|TRBV15
CATSSHASGTEAFF
TGTGCCACCAGCAGTCACGCCTCAGGGACTGAAGCTTTCTTT
>TRBJ2-6|few|TRBD2|TRBV11-1
CASSSQLAGGPGANVLTF
TGTGCCAGCAGCTCACAACTAGCGGGAGGGCCTGGGGCCAACGTCCTGACTTTC
>TRBJ2-2|many|TRBD2|TRBV4-2
CASSPLAVGNTGELFF
TGTGCCAGCAGCCCACTAGCGGTAGGAAACACCGGGGAGCTGTTTTTT
>TRBJ2-5|many|TRBD1|TRBV29-1
CSVEGRGYQETQYF
TGCAGCGTTGAAGGCAGGGGGTACCAAGAGACCCAGTACTTC
>TRBJ2-7|many|TRBD2|TRBV18
CASSPPLESTSGMPYEQYF
TGTGCCAGCTCACCACCACTCGAATCGACTAGCGGGATGCCCTACGAGCAGTACTTC
>TRBJ1-6|few|TRBD1|TRBV11-2
CASSRGTVYNSPLHF
TGTGCCAGCAGCCGAGGGACAGTCTATAATTCACCCCTCCACTTT
>TRBJ1-1|many|.|TRBV7-9
CASSTHRAEAFF
TGTGCCAGCAGCACCCACAGGGCTGAAGCTTTCTTT
>TRBJ2-7|many|.|TRBV7-2
CASSHMGQSYEQYF
TGTGCCAGCAGCCACATGGGGCAGTCCTACGAGCAGTACTTC
>TRBJ1-2|many|TRBD1|TRBV7-2
CASSPRYRQGSYGYTF
TGTGCCAGCAGCCCCCGTTATCGACAGGGTAGCTATGGCTACACCTTC